This TCR beta chain came from a study of OX40 agonist ivuxolimab in advanced cancers. Study overall: Among those treated, three patients had partial responses, one with hepatocellular carcinoma and two with cutaneous melanoma. General study points: At 0.1 to 3.0 mg/kg, CD4+ and CD8+ blood T cells expanded clonally by week 6. Among T cells, CD8+ cells averaged more expanded clones than CD4+ cells.

Data came from immunoSEQ multiplex PCR; TCRdb stores just in-frame clones and leaves some out. The sample lists around 150,000 clones; about nine tenths were seen once. In germline, CDR1 is LNHDA, CDR2 SQIVND (reference sequence). This CDR3 is 16 amino acids long. The V end lost 3 bases, the J end lost 7 bases, and 19 bases lay between the germline ends. Patients were excluded for autoimmune disease history or systemic immunosuppression. Comment on this clone: Its antigen is unknown.

Specimen: CD4+ or CD8+ T cells sorted from blood, collected in a trial of the OX40 agonist ivuxolimab. V gene TRBV19 combines with J gene TRBJ1-5; D uncertain. This receptor was identified in an adult with an advanced solid tumor such as melanoma, head and neck, liver or kidney cancer. CDR3 coding DNA: TGTGCCAGTAGTATCTTGGTCGGACGAGGTAGCCAGCCCCAGCATTTT. Amino acid sequence: CASSILVGRGSQPQHF.